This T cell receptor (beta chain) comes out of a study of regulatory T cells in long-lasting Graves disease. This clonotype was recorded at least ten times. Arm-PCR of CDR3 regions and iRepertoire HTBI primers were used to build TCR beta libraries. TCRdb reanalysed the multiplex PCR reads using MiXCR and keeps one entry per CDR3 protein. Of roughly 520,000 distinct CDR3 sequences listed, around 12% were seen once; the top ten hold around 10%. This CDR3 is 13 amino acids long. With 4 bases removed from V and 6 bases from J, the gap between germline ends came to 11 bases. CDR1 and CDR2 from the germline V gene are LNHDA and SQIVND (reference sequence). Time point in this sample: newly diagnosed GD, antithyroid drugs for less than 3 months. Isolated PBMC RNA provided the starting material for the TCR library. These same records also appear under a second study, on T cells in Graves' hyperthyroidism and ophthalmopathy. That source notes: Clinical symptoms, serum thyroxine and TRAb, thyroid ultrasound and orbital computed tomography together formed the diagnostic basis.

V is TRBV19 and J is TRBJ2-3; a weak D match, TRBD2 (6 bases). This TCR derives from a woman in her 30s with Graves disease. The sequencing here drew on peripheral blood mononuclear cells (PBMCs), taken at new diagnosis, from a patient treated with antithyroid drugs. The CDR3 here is CASSRRDLDTQYF. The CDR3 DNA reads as TGTGCCAGTAGTAGACGGGACTTGGATACGCAGTATTTT.